These T cell receptor beta chains were read from a single sample in a study of T cells in Graves' hyperthyroidism and ophthalmopathy. TCRdb re-analysed the multiplex PCR reads in MiXCR, keeping a single row per CDR3 protein. Of over 350,000 distinct CDR3 sequences listed, approximately 14% are singletons. The sample comprised blood. Every receptor here comes from a man aged 18 to 29 with Graves' ophthalmopathy. CDR3s include the opening cysteine and the closing phenylalanine or tryptophan. Fields, in order: clone size, CDR3 length, J gene, V gene, CDR3 protein. Some rows mark clone size as missing; the rest say once, few, many or name a class of expanded clone.

>many|13|TRBJ1-1|TRBV11-2
CASSFLGGPEAFF
>many|15|TRBJ1-2|TRBV6-5
CASSYSGGGVYGYTF
>many|17|TRBJ2-6|TRBV27
CASSALQGADGANVLTF
>many|13|TRBJ1-1|TRBV6-1
CASFRGADTEAFF
>many|17|TRBJ2-1|TRBV15
CATSSTQFGVSYNEQFF
>NA|18|TRBJ2-3|TRBV3-1
CASSRRLAGEAGTDTQYF
>many|11|TRBJ2-5|TRBV11-2
CASSLGQTQYF
>many|15|TRBJ1-1|TRBV30
CAWSRAGVSDTEAFF
>few|12|TRBJ2-5|TRBV20-1
CSAPGLAEGSYF
>many|14|TRBJ2-2|TRBV5-1
CASSLDAGAGELFF
>many|16|TRBJ2-7|TRBV6-2/TRBV6-3
CASTSRVDRGIGEQYF
>many|16|TRBJ2-1|TRBV7-3
CASSLTGGGARNEQFF
>few|14|TRBJ2-7|TRBV5-8
CASSFDRSNYEQYF
>NA|16|TRBJ1-3|TRBV6-2/TRBV6-3
CASSYLAPNSGNTIYF
>NA|13|TRBJ2-1|TRBV20-1
CSAPGGVRNEQFF
>NA|15|TRBJ1-6|TRBV9
CASSLPGQGNSPLHF
>NA|19|TRBJ2-1|TRBV20-1
CSASTGATSGRSSYNEQFF
>NA|15|TRBJ1-1|TRBV19
CASKWSADGNTEAFF
>many|18|TRBJ1-3|TRBV5-1
CASSWRYGGPGSGNTIYF
>many|15|TRBJ2-1|TRBV12-3/TRBV12-4
CASSLLAGGHNEQFF
>many|13|TRBJ1-1|TRBV12-3/TRBV12-4
CASSLGTGTEAFF
>few|13|TRBJ2-3|TRBV24-1
CATSSGVTDTQYF
>few|18|TRBJ2-1|TRBV4-1
CASSQDRYGGSSYNEQFF
>NA|16|TRBJ2-7|TRBV11-2
CASSQDKKAPISEQYF
>many|15|TRBJ1-3|TRBV7-9
CASSLATGPGNTIYF
>NA|16|TRBJ1-3|TRBV6-1
CASRAGTGGLGNTIYF
>many|16|TRBJ1-2|TRBV7-9
CASSFTVLSQLHGYTF
>NA|15|TRBJ2-2|TRBV3-1
CASSRQGDNTGELFF
>many|12|TRBJ2-3|TRBV20-1
CSANRVTDTQYF
>many|14|TRBJ2-1|TRBV6-1
CASSPAASGNEQFF
>many|15|TRBJ2-2|TRBV6-4
CASSESEDNTGELFF
>many|18|TRBJ1-5|TRBV28
CASNLISFGARSNQPQHF
>many|19|TRBJ2-6|TRBV11-2
CASSLDRSEFLSGANVLTF
>few|16|TRBJ2-1|TRBV27
CASRNFLAGHSGEQFF
>few|13|TRBJ2-1|TRBV5-8
CASSLENGYEQFF
>many|13|TRBJ2-1|TRBV12-3/TRBV12-4
CASRTGGPEEQFF
>many|15|TRBJ2-7|TRBV11-3
CASSQTDRGSYEQYF
>many|14|TRBJ2-7|TRBV30
CALQPGQSSYEQYF
>NA|14|TRBJ2-7|TRBV9
CASSARDYSYEQYF
>NA|16|TRBJ2-1|TRBV9
CASSVGSGLFVGEQFF
>few|15|TRBJ1-2|TRBV4-1
CASSQEQWSDYDYTF
>many|16|TRBJ2-4|TRBV6-2/TRBV6-3
CASGTWTGKAKNIQYF
>NA|15|TRBJ2-7|TRBV29-1
CSVRLAGGTSYEQYF